The following is a T cell receptor beta chain sequence with its context. The CDR3 is made up of 12 amino acids. With 5 bases removed from V and 0 bases from J, the gap between germline ends came to 4 bases. Per germline, CDR1 LNHDA and CDR2 SQIVND (reference sequence). The data were taken from a study of shared T cell receptors in the human thymus. This table comes from immunoSEQ multiplex PCR, and its TCRdb copy is limited to in-frame clones, with some not included. Altogether roughly 500,000 clones are present, 75% to 85% being singletons, with the ten largest covering more than 0.01%. The sample was also linked to a second study, of human thymus T cells.

The sequencing sample was made of thymocytes. This receptor was obtained from a boy under two years old with a congenital heart defect. This sequence joins TRBV19 and TRBJ1-1, with unresolved D. CDR3 bases: TGTGCCAGTAGTCAGGTGAACACTGAAGCTTTCTTT. Its translation: CASSQVNTEAFF.